This T cell receptor beta chain was observed in a study of blood T cells in healthy people across ages. From germline, CDR1 is DFQATT and CDR2 SNEGSKA (reference sequence). Trimming removed 8 bases from V and 3 bases from J, with 11 bases in between. The CDR3 is made up of 11 amino acids. A second PCR, run for roughly 7 to 12 cycles, used a sample-barcoded 5' primer plus a J-beta primer mix. TCRdb processed the 5' RACE reads anew with MiXCR; each CDR3 protein has one entry. The data hold over 1,500,000 distinct CDR3 sequences, with about 50% observed a single time. Every donor contributed about 10 milliliters of peripheral blood by blood draw. Isolating PBMCs gave at least 6 million of these cells per sample. This clonotype was picked up a small number of times. Antigen unknown. Whole-study findings and limits: Getting older went along with TCR beta diversity per million T cells dropping roughly linearly. Compared with aged donors, long-lived donors showed fewer expanded clones, suggesting selection.

The TCR sequence derives from a woman aged 40 to 49 in good health. The chain recombines TRBV20-1 with TRBJ2-7; perhaps TRBD1 as D (6 bases). The sample comprised blood. The CDR3 nucleotides read TGCAGTTCTCCAGGGGACTACGAGCAGTACTTC. It translates to CSSPGDYEQYF.